This T cell receptor beta chain was identified in a study of blood T cell repertoires in COVID-19. Method: immunoSEQ multiplex PCR; TCRdb's copy keeps in-frame clones and lacks some. Of roughly 100,000 clones detected, about 85% appear once; the ten largest clones hold 2% to 2.5%. Trimming cost V 7 bases and J 3 bases; bases outside gene matches: 14. The CDR3 is made up of 18 amino acids. Germline CDR1 and CDR2: ENHRY and SYGVKD. The sample comprised peripheral blood. The TCR originated in a man aged 45-65 years with active COVID-19. The chain carries TRBV10-3 and TRBJ2-2, with 10 bases identical to TRBD2. The CDR3 reads CAITPGGAGGTDTGELFF. CDR3 DNA: TGTGCCATCACCCCGGGGGGAGCGGGGGGGACGGACACCGGGGAGCTGTTTTTT.